The clone carrying this TCR beta chain was detected once. There are 11 residues in the CDR3. V was cut by 6 bases and J by 4 bases, with 6 bases left in between. Germline loops: CDR1 LGHNT, CDR2 FRNRAP. This sample stems from a study of blood T cell repertoires in COVID-19. Study as a whole: T cells, B-cell-depleted T cells, or PBMCs supplied cDNA or gDNA.

Here immunoSEQ multiplex PCR was the method, and the copy in TCRdb shows in-frame clones only, minus some. The sample contains about 100,000 clones, about 80% of which appear only once. This TCR was sampled from a woman between 65 and 79 years old with acute or convalescent COVID-19. The J gene is TRBJ2-5, the V gene TRBV12-5; D gene ambiguous. Material for sequencing was peripheral blood. The CDR3 region is CASGVRETQYF. The CDR3 nucleotides are TGTGCTAGTGGGGTGAGAGAGACCCAGTACTTC. The entire variable domain, with the rest obtained from reference TRBV12-5 and TRBJ2-5, is as follows: DARVTQTPRHKVTEMGQEVTMRCQPILGHNTVFWYRQTMMQGLELLAYFRNRAPLDDSGMPKDRFSAEMPDATLATLKIQPSEPRDSAVYFCASGVRETQYFGPGTRLLVL.